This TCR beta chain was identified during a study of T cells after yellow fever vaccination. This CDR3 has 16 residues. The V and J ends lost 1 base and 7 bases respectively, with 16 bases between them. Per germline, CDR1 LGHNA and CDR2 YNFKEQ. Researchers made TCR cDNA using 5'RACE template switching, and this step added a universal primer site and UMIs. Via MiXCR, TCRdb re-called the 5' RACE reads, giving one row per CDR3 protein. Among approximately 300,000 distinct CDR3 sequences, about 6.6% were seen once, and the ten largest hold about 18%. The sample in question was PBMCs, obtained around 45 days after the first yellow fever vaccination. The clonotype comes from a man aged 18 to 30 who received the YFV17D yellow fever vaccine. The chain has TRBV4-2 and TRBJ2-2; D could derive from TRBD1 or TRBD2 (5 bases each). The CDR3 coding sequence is TGTGCCAGCAGCCAAGCTACCGGGACGGAGGTCGGGGAGCTGTTTTTT. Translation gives CASSQATGTEVGELFF.